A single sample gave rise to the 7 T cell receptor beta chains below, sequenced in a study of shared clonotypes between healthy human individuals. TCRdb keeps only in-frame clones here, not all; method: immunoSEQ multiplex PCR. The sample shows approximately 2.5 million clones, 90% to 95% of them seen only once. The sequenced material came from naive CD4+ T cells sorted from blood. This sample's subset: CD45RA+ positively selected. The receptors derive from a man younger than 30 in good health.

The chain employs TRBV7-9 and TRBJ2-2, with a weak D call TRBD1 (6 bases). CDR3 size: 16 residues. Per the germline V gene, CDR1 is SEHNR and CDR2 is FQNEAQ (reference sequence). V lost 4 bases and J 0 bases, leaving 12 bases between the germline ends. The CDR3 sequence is CASSSRQAPNTGELFF. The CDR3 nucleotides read TGTGCCAGCAGCTCAAGACAGGCGCCGAACACCGGGGAGCTGTTTTTT.

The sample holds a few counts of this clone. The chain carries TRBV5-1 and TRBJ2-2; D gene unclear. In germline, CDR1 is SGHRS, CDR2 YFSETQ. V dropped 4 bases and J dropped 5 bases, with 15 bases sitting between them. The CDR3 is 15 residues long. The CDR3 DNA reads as TGCGCCAGCAGCGATGGACGGGTGGGGACCGGGGAGCTGTTTTTT. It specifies CASSDGRVGTGELFF. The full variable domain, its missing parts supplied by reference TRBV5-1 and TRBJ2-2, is KAGVTQTPRYLIKTRGQQVTLSCSPISGHRSVSWYQQTPGQGLQFLFEYFSETQRNKGNFPGRFSGRQFSNSRSEMNVSTLELGDSALYLCASSDGRVGTGELFFGEGSRLTVL.

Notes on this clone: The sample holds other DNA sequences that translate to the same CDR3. The CDR3 DNA reads as TGTGCCAGCAGCGAAGGGGAGGGCACAGATACGCAGTATTTT. Translated: CASSEGEGTDTQYF. The chain employs TRBV9 and TRBJ2-3; tentatively, D is TRBD2 (6 bases). The CDR3 length is 14 residues. With 3 bases removed from V and 1 base from J, the gap between germline ends came to 9 bases. Germline V CDR1 and CDR2: SGDLS, YYNGEE.

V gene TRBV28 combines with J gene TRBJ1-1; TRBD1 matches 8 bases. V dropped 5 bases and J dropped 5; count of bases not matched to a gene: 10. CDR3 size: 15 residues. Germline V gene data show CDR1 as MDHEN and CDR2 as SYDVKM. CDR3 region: CASSHLQGERTEAFF. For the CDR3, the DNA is TGTGCCAGCAGTCACCTACAGGGGGAACGGACTGAAGCTTTCTTT.

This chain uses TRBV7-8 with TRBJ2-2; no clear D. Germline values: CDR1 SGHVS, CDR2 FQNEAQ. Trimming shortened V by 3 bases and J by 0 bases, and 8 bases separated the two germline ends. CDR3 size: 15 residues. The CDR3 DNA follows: TGTGCCAGCAGCTTGGGAATGTCGAACACCGGGGAGCTGTTTTTT. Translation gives CASSLGMSNTGELFF.

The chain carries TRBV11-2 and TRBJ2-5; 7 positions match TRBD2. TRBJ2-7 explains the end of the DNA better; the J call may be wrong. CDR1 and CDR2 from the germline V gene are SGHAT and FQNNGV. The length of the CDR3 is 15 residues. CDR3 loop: CASSLGPSGAYEQYF. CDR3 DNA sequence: TGTGCCAGCAGCTTAGGCCCTAGCGGAGCCTACGAGCAGTACTTC.

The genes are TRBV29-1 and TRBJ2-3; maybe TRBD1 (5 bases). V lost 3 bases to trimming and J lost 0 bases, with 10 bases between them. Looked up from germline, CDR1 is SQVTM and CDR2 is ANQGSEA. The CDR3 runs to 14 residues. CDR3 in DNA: TGCAGCGTTGATAGGACACCTAGCACAGATACGCAGTATTTT. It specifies CSVDRTPSTDTQYF.